This section outlines one T cell receptor beta chain sequence together with its context. This sample is drawn from a study of Ad26.COV2.S vaccination and SARS-CoV-2 variants. Study-level background: Donor had been placed in the Ad26.COV2.S arm of the COV1001 trial.

Treatment given: roughly 20 received Ad26.COV2.S at low or high dose, single or two shots; about 5 received placebo; per-sample allocation not given. All samples were drawn on day 63, counting from the first vaccine or placebo injection. TCRdb's table, derived via immunoSEQ multiplex PCR, lists solely in-frame clones and lacks some. The table includes over 400,000 clones, around 92% detected once. Germline V gene data show CDR1 as LGHDT and CDR2 as YNNKEL (reference sequence). The ends were cut back, 1 base at V and 8 bases at J, with 18 bases in the middle. The CDR3 is made up of 16 amino acids. This clonotype was sampled from a person between 18 and 65 years old who received the Ad26.COV2.S COVID-19 vaccine or a placebo. Sequencing used peripheral blood, obtained in a trial of Ad26.COV2.S vaccine versus placebo. This chain uses TRBV3-1 (or the pseudogene TRBV3-2) with TRBJ2-1; D may correspond to TRBD1 or TRBD2 (5 bases each). The CDR3 reads CASSQAGTAVQDEQFF. For the CDR3, the DNA is TGTGCCAGCAGCCAAGCGGGGACCGCTGTTCAGGATGAGCAGTTCTTC.